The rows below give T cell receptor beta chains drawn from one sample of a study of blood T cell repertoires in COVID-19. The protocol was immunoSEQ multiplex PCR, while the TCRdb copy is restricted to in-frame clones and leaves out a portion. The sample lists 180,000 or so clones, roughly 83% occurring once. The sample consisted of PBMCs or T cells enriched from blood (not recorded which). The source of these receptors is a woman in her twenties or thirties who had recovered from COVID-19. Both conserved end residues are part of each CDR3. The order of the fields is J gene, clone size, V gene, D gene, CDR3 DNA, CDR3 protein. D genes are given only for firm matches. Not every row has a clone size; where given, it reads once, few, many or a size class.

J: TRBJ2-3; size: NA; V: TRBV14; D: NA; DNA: TGTGCCAGCAGCCAAGACTGCCTAGCGTGCACAGATACGCAGTATTTT; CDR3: CASSQDCLACTDTQYF
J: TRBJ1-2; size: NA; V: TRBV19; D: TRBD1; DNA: TGTGCCAGTAGTCAGGGACAGTACTATGGCTACACCTTC; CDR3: CASSQGQYYGYTF
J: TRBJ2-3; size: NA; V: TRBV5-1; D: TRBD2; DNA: TGCGCCAGCAGCTTGGGAGGCGGGGTACTAGCGGGAGAAGCAGATACGCAGTATTTT; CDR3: CASSLGGGVLAGEADTQYF
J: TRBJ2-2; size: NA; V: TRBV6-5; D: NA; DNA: TGTGCCAGCGAGGGAAGGGATCGTTCCGGGGAGCTGTTTTTT; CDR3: CASEGRDRSGELFF
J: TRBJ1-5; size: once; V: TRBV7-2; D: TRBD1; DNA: TGTGCCAGCAGCACCGGACAGGGGCAGCCCCAGCATTTT; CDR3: CASSTGQGQPQHF
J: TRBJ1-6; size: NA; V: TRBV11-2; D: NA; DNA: TGTGCCAGCAGCTTAGGTCTTTATAATTCACCCCTCCACTTT; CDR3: CASSLGLYNSPLHF
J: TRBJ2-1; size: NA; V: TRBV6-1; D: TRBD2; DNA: TGTGCCAGCAGTGAACTAGCGGGAGCCTACAATGAGCAGTTCTTC; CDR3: CASSELAGAYNEQFF
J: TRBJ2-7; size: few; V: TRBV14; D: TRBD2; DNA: TGTGCCAGCAGCCAAACTGCCGGGACTACCCCCTACGAGCAGTACTTC; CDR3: CASSQTAGTTPYEQYF
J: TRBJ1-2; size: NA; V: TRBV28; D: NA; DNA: TGTGCCAGCAGTTTAGGCAATTACGCCTCGGGTGGCTACACCTTC; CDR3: CASSLGNYASGGYTF
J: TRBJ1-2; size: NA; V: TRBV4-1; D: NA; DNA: TGCGCCAGCAGCCAAGTTTTCAGGGAGGTGGTCTATGGCTACACCTTC; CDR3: CASSQVFREVVYGYTF
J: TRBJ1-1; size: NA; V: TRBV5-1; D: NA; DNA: TGCGCCAGCAGCCCTGGAGGCGGACAGCGAAGTAACACTGAAGCTTTCTTT; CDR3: CASSPGGGQRSNTEAFF
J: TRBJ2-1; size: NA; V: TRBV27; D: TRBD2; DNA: TGTGCCAGCAAGGACGGGACTAGCGGATACAATGAGCAGTTCTTC; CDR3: CASKDGTSGYNEQFF
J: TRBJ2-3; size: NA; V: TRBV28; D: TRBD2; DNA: TGTGCCAGCAGCACCACGTCGGGACTAGCGGGATCAGATACGCAGTATTTT; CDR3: CASSTTSGLAGSDTQYF
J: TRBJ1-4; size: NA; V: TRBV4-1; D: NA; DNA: TGCGCCAGCAGCCAAGGAGGAGGCCGGCAGGGGAAAAATGAAAAACTGTTTTTT; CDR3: CASSQGGGRQGKNEKLFF
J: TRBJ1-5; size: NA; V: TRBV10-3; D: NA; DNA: TGTGCCATCAGTGTCACCGGGTCTAGCAATCAGCCCCAGCATTTT; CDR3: CAISVTGSSNQPQHF
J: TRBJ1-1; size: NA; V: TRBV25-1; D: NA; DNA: TGTGCCAGCAGTGAAGGTGGAGGTGATGAAGCTTTCTTT; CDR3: CASSEGGGDEAFF
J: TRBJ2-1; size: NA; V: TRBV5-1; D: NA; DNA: TGCGCCAGCAGCTTAGGGACTCCTGAGGTCGATGAGCAGTTCTTC; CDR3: CASSLGTPEVDEQFF
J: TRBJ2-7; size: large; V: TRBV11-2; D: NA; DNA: TGTGCCAGCAGCTTAGACCCGACAGCTTCCTACGAGCAGTACTTC; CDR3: CASSLDPTASYEQYF
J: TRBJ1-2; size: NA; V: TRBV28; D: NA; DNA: TGTGCCAGCAGTTTCCGGATCCCCAGGGACTATGGCTACACCTTC; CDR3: CASSFRIPRDYGYTF
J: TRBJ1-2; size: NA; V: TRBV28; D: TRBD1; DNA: TGTGCCACCAAGGGAGCAGGGGGAGGAATTTGGGATGGCTACACCTTC; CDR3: CATKGAGGGIWDGYTF
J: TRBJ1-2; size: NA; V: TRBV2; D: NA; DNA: TGTGCCAGCATAGCGGGCAGGTCTGCTTATGGCTACACCTTC; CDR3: CASIAGRSAYGYTF
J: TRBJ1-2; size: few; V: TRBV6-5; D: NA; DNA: TGTGCCAGCAGCCAAGACGGGTTTGACTACACCTTC; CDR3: CASSQDGFDYTF
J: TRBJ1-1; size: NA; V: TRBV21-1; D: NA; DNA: TGTGCCGCCCGGGGTTCGGGTCCGGGGGGGAACACTGAAGCTTTCTTT; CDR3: CAARGSGPGGNTEAFF
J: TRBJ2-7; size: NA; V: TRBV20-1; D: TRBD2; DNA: TGCAGTGTACGCGGGGGGCTTGAGCAGTACTTC; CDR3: CSVRGGLEQYF
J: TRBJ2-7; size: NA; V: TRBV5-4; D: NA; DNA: TGTGCCAGCAGCTTAGGACAGAACTACGAGCAGTACTTC; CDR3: CASSLGQNYEQYF
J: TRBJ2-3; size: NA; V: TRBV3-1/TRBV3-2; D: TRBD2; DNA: TGTGCCAGCAGCCCCTTTAGCGGGAGTAAGACAGATACGCAGTATTTT; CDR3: CASSPFSGSKTDTQYF
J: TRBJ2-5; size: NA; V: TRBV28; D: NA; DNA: TGTGCCAGCAGTTTGCAGTATGGAGAGACCCAGTACTTC; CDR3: CASSLQYGETQYF
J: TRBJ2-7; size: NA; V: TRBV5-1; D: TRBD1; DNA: TGCGCCAGCAGCTTGGGGGGACAGGGTACCTACGAGCAGTACTTC; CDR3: CASSLGGQGTYEQYF
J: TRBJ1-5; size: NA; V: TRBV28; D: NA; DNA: TGTGCCAGCATGGAAGGGAGAGTAGCAGGCAATCAGCCCCAGCATTTT; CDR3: CASMEGRVAGNQPQHF
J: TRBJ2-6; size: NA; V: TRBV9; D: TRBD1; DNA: TGTGCCAGCAGCGCTCATACAGGGGACGGGGCCAACGTCCTGACTTTC; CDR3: CASSAHTGDGANVLTF
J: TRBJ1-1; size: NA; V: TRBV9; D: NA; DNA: TGTGCCAGCAGCGTACTGGGTCAGGGTGGTGAAGCTTTCTTT; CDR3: CASSVLGQGGEAFF
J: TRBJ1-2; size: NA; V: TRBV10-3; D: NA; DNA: TGTGCCATCAGTGACCCTTACCAGGGAATACGGAACTATGGCTACACCTTC; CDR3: CAISDPYQGIRNYGYTF
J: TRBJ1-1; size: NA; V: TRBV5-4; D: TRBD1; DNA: TGTGCCAGCAGCTTGCCCGCAGGGGGAGCTTTCTTT; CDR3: CASSLPAGGAFF
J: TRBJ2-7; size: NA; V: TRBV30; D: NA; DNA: TGTGCCTGGAGCAGTAAGCCCGGGACATTGAGCTCCTACGAGCAGTACTTC; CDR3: CAWSSKPGTLSSYEQYF
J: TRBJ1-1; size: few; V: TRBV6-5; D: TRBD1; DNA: TGTGCCAGCAGAGTCGGGACAGCTGAAGCTTTCTTT; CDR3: CASRVGTAEAFF
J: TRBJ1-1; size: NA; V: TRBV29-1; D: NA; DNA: TGCAGCGCCGTTTTTATGAACACTGAAGCTTTCTTT; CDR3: CSAVFMNTEAFF
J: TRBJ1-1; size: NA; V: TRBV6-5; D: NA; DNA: TGTGCCAGCGAGGCAGAGCAGAACACTGAAGCTTTCTTT; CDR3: CASEAEQNTEAFF
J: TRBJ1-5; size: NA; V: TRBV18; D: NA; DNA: TGTGCCAGCTCACCTGGTTGGGGGGGGCATCAGCCCCAGCATTTT; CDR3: CASSPGWGGHQPQHF
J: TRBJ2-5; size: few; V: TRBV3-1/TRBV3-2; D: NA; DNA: TGTGCCAGCAGCCAAGACCAGGGAGGGGGAGAGACCCAGTACTTC; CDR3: CASSQDQGGGETQYF
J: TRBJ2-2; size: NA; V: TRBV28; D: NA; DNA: TGTGCCAGCAGCACCCTAGTGGTCGGGGAGCTGTTTTTT; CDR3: CASSTLVVGELFF
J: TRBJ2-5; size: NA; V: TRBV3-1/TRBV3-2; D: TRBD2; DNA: TGTGCCAGCAGCCGCTGGCAGCGGGAGAAAGAGACCCAGTACTTC; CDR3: CASSRWQREKETQYF
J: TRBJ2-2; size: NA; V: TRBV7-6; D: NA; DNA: TGTGCCAGCAGAGACAGATTCCGAGGGGAGCTGTTTTTT; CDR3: CASRDRFRGELFF
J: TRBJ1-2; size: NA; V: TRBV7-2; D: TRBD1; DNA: TGTGCCAGCAGCCGGCCCGGGACAGGGGGCCTTTCTCATGGCTACACCTTC; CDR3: CASSRPGTGGLSHGYTF
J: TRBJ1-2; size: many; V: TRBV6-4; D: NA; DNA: TGTGCCAGCAGTGACTCGAGTAATGCGCGCGGCTACACCTTC; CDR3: CASSDSSNARGYTF
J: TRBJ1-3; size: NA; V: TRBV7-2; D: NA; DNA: TGTGCCAGCAGCTTCCCCCCGGGGGACACCATATATTTT; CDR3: CASSFPPGDTIYF
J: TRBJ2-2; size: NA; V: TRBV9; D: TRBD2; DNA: TGTGCCAGCAGCGTAGGGGGACTAGCGGCGAACACCGGGGAGCTGTTTTTT; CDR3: CASSVGGLAANTGELFF
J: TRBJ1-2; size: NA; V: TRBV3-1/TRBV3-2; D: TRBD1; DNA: TGTGCCAGCAGCCAGACCAGGGGGAGCGGCGTGAGTGGCTACACCTTC; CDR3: CASSQTRGSGVSGYTF
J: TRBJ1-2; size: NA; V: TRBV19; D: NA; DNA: TGTGCCAGTAGTATAGATCACGGGTACATTGGCTATGGCTACACCTTC; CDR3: CASSIDHGYIGYGYTF
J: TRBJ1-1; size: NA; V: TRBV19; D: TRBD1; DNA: TGTGCCAGTAGTATAACCAGGGGGCCAGAAGCTTTCTTT; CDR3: CASSITRGPEAFF
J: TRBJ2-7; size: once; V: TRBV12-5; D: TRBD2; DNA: TGTGCTAGTGGTTTGGTACGGGGGGGGCATGGGCCAAGCGGAACTTACGAGCAGTACTTC; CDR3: CASGLVRGGHGPSGTYEQYF
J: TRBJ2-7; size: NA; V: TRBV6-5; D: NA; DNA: TGTGCCAGCAGCGAGCCGAGCGGTGAGCAGTACTTC; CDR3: CASSEPSGEQYF
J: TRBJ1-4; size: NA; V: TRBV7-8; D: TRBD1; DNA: TGTGCCAGCAGCATATACCTTGGACAGGGTAGTTTCCGGAATGAAAAACTGTTTTTT; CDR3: CASSIYLGQGSFRNEKLFF
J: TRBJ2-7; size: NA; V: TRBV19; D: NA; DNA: TGTGCCAGTAGGCCCCAGACTGGCGAGCAGTACTTC; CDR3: CASRPQTGEQYF
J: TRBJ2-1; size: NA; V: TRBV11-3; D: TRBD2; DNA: TGTGCCAGCAGCCCCCAGGGACTAGCGGGAGAGGGCGATGAGCAGTTCTTC; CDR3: CASSPQGLAGEGDEQFF
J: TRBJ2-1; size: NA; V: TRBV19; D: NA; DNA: TGTGCCAGTAGTATCTCCCTACTCGGCGAGCGCGCCGACCTAATTGGGCAGTTCTTC; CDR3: CASSISLLGERADLIGQFF
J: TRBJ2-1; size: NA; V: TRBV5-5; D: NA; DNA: TGTGCCAGCAGCTCGGGTCCAGATGAGCAGTTCTTC; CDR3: CASSSGPDEQFF
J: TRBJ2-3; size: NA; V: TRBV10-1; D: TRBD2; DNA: TGCGCCAGCAGTGATCCGGGAGGAACAGATACGCAGTATTTT; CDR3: CASSDPGGTDTQYF
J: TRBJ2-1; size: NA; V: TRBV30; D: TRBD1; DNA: TGTGCCTGGAGTCAGGGGGCTGGTGAGCAGTTCTTC; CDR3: CAWSQGAGEQFF
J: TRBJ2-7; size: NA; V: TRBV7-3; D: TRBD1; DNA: TGTGCCAGCAGCTTGGGGACAGGGACCTCCTACGAGCAGTACTTC; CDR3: CASSLGTGTSYEQYF